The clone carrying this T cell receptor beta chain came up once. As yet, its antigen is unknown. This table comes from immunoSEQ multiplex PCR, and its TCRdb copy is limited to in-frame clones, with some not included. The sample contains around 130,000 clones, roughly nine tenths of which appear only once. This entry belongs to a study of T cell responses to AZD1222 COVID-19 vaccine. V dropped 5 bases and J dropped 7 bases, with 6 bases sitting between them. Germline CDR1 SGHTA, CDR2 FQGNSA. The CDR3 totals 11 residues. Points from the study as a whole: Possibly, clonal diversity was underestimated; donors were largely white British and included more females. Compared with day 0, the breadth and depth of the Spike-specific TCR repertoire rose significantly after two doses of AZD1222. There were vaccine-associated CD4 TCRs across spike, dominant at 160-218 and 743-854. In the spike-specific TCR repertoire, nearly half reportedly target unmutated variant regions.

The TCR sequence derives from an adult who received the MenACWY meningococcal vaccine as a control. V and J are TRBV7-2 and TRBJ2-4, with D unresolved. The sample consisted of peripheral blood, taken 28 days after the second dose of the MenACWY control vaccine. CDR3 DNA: TGTGCCAGCAGCGCAAACAACATTCAGTACTTC. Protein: CASSANNIQYF. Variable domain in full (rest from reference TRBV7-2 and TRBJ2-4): GAGVSQSPSNKVTEKGKDVELRCDPISGHTALYWYRQSLGQGLEFLIYFQGNSAPDKSGLPSDRFSAERTGGSVSTLTIQRTQQEDSAVYLCASSANNIQYFGAGTRLSVL.